This T cell receptor beta chain was profiled in a study of CD4 T cells in relation to SARS-CoV-2 and coronaviruses. As for the study in general: Negative control cultures got HIV-1 Nef peptides or no peptide. The HLA restriction of the shared crossreactive spike epitopes was mapped. Notes on the study in general: No crossreactivity against non-spike viral proteins was tested here.

V lost 2 bases, J lost 7 bases, and 13 bases lay in between. Germline V CDR1 and CDR2: SGHRS, YFSETQ. This CDR3 comprises 13 residues. Concerning this clone itself: The antigen remains unidentified.

The assay was immunoSEQ multiplex PCR, and TCRdb's table has in-frame clones only and misses some. The table records about 24,000 clones, around 74% of them present only once. Unexposed donor CD4+ T cells date from about 2011-2018, before the COVID-19 pandemic. After approximately 10 days of culture, CD4+ T cells were isolated. Testing used SARS-CoV-2 S/N and four cold-coronavirus spikes on unexposed-donor CD4+ T cells, cells permitting. The chain recombines TRBV5-1 with TRBJ2-7; D is possibly TRBD1 (5 bases). The TCR was taken from a human donor in good health. The sample was CD4+ T cells from PBMCs, cultured in vitro. The CDR3: CASSLQDLGEQYF. Written as DNA, the CDR3 is TGCGCCAGCAGCTTACAGGATTTGGGGGAGCAGTACTTC.